These 14 T cell receptor beta chains share one sample of origin, sequenced in a study of response to subunit inactivated influenza vaccine. MiXCR, run by TCRdb on the RT-PCR reads, gives a single entry per CDR3 protein. This table holds about 300,000 distinct CDR3 sequences, around 22% found once. Specimen: PBMCs from blood, collected less than 22 months after vaccination. These receptors all come from a man between 50 and 75 years old who received an inactivated influenza vaccine.

This clonotype was observed many times. This chain links TRBV19 with TRBJ1-2, with D uncertain. The V gene lost 6 bases and the J gene lost 0 bases, with 11 bases spanning the gap. The CDR3 sequence is 14 residues long. Germline V gives CDR1 LNHDA, CDR2 SQIVND (reference sequence). CDR3 residues: CASSRGRTNYGYTF. The CDR3 nucleotides read TGTGCCAGTAGCCGAGGACGGACTAACTATGGCTACACCTTC.

This clonotype was seen a handful of times. The chain joins TRBV20-1 to TRBJ1-5; TRBD1 might be the D (5 bases). Germline V CDR1 and CDR2: DFQATT, SNEGSKA (reference sequence). V was trimmed by 0 bases and J by 3 bases, leaving 15 bases between them. The CDR3 contains 16 residues. The CDR3 here is CSARDEWGNSNQPQHF. As DNA, the CDR3 is TGCAGTGCTAGAGATGAATGGGGGAACTCCAATCAGCCCCAGCATTTT.

The rearrangement uses TRBV4-3 and TRBJ1-4, with TRBD1 identical over 9 bases. The J segment lost 8 bases and the V segment lost 2 bases, leaving 6 bases of the junction unmatched. Germline CDR1 LGHNA, CDR2 YSLEER. The CDR3 is 15 amino acids. The CDR3 DNA reads TGCGCCAGCAGCCAACTAACAGGGGGCGACGAAAAACTGTTTTTT. This codes for CASSQLTGGDEKLFF.

This clonotype appeared a few times. CDR3 sequence (DNA): TGTGCCACCAGCAGATCCCCGACGGGGGGTCTTGGCAATCAGCCCCAGCATTTT. This translates into CATSRSPTGGLGNQPQHF. The J gene is TRBJ1-5, the V gene TRBV15; D perhaps matches TRBD1 (5 bases). Germline loops: CDR1 LNHNV, CDR2 YYDKDF (reference sequence). The ends were cut back, 2 bases at V and 2 bases at J, with 19 bases in the middle. The CDR3 contains 18 residues.

This clonotype occurred a few times. A read error may produce the germline difference seen at one junction end. The chain combines TRBV7-9 with TRBJ2-7, with D possibly being TRBD1 (6 bases). This CDR3 has 13 residues. The germline V gene has CDR1 SEHNR and CDR2 FQNEAQ (reference sequence). The CDR3 nucleotides read TGTGCCAGCAGCTTGGAATGGACAGTCGGCCCTCTATTC. This codes for CASSLEWTVGPLF.

This clonotype was recorded a few times. The V and J genes are TRBV6-5 and TRBJ2-1, with 8 bases that match TRBD2. The germline V gene has CDR1 MNHEY and CDR2 SVGAGI. The CDR3 has 15 amino acids. Trimming removed 0 bases from V and 2 bases from J; junction bases left unmatched: 0. The CDR3 DNA reads TGTGCCAGCAGTTACTCCGGGAGGGCCTACAATGAGCAGTTCTTC. It encodes CASSYSGRAYNEQFF.

The genes are TRBV5-1 and TRBJ1-6; 10 positions agree with TRBD1. This CDR3 comprises 15 residues. Germline trimming cut 4 bases from V and 6 bases from J; bases unmatched to any gene: 4. Per the germline V gene, CDR1 is SGHRS and CDR2 is YFSETQ. The CDR3 coding sequence is TGCGCCAGCAGCCACGGACAGGGGGGTAATTCACCCCTCCACTTT. Residues: CASSHGQGGNSPLHF.

This clonotype turned up a few times. CDR3 in amino acids: CSAQGLERTDTQYF. The CDR3 DNA reads as TGCAGTGCTCAAGGACTAGAACGCACAGATACGCAGTATTTT. The chain uses TRBV20-1 and TRBJ2-3; TRBD2 aligns across 7 bases. CDR3 length equals 14 residues. V dropped 5 bases and J dropped 1; count of bases not matched to a gene: 6. Germline V gene data show CDR1 as DFQATT and CDR2 as SNEGSKA (reference sequence).

The chain joins TRBV5-1 to TRBJ1-3; D gene unclear. V gave up 3 bases and J gave up 0 bases, with 10 bases separating them. The CDR3 spans 15 residues. The V gene's germline CDR1 is SGHRS and CDR2 YFSETQ. The CDR3 protein is CASSSDGDSGNTIYF. CDR3 DNA sequence: TGCGCCAGCAGCTCGGACGGAGACTCTGGAAACACCATATATTTT.

CDR3 in DNA: TGTGCCAGCAGCCCGACAAATTACAATGAGCAGTTCTTC. Amino acids: CASSPTNYNEQFF. The V and J genes are TRBV11-1 and TRBJ2-1; D ambiguous. V lost 5 bases and J lost 4, with 9 bases in between. Looked up from germline, CDR1 is SGHAT and CDR2 is FQDESV (reference sequence). This CDR3 contains 13 residues. The full variable domain, rest sourced from reference TRBV11-1 and TRBJ2-1, is EAEVAQSPRYKITEKSQAVAFWCDPISGHATLYWYRQILGQGPELLVQFQDESVVDDSQLPKDRFSAERLKGVDSTLKIQPAELGDSAMYLCASSPTNYNEQFFGPGTRLTVL.

This clonotype was seen at least ten times. The chain joins TRBV7-9 to TRBJ1-1; D is unclear. Germline V lookup: CDR1 SEHNR, CDR2 FQNEAQ (reference sequence). The length of the CDR3 is 14 residues. Trimming pared 1 base from V and 4 bases from J, leaving 10 bases between. The CDR3 region is CASSLGSGLTEAFF. The CDR3 bases are TGTGCCAGCAGCTTAGGTTCCGGGCTCACTGAAGCTTTCTTT.

The chain uses TRBV20-1 and TRBJ1-3, with D unresolved. Trimming left V 0 bases short and J 5 bases short, with 17 bases between. The CDR3 loop spans 16 amino acids. Germline CDR1 reads DFQATT; CDR2 reads SNEGSKA (reference sequence). CDR3 DNA sequence: TGCAGTGCTAGAGATCTCGGTGCCCACGCCCGAAACACCATATATTTT. This gives the protein CSARDLGAHARNTIYF.

A word on this clonotype: The junction departs from the called germline gene at one end, perhaps through a read error. The J gene is TRBJ2-1, the V gene TRBV2, with 9 bases aligning to TRBD1. This CDR3 has 15 residues. Germline-derived CDR1 and CDR2 are SNHLY and FYNNEI. The CDR3 DNA reads as TGTGCCGGCAGTTCCGGACAGGGGCTCTACAATGAGCAGTTCTTC. Translation: CAGSSGQGLYNEQFF.

The chain carries TRBV6-1 and TRBJ1-3; 8 positions agree with TRBD1. From germline, CDR1 is MNHNS and CDR2 SASEGT. This CDR3 has 16 residues. V dropped 6 bases and J dropped 0; count of bases not matched to a gene: 7. The CDR3 spells CASSDRGLGSGNTIYF. For the CDR3, the DNA is TGTGCCAGCAGCGACAGGGGTTTGGGCTCTGGAAACACCATATATTTT.